The next 8 T cell receptor beta chains were all read from a single sample in a study of cytomegalovirus exposure and HLA in healthy donors. The PCR was carried out with 60 Vbeta primers and 13 Jbeta primers. The data were produced by immunoSEQ multiplex PCR, yet TCRdb's version contains in-frame clones alone and is incomplete. Of about 160,000 clones listed, less than 90% are singletons. The source material was PBMCs. Every receptor here comes from a young man in good health and CMV-seronegative.

The chain is built from TRBV19 and TRBJ2-2, with a weak D call TRBD2 (6 bases). Per germline, CDR1 LNHDA and CDR2 SQIVND (reference sequence). Trimming took off 5 bases at V and 9 bases at J, with 19 bases between the two ends. There are 15 residues in the CDR3. CDR3 amino acids: CASSPRLVGGRELFF. CDR3 in DNA: TGTGCCAGTAGTCCCCGACTAGTAGGCGGTCGGGAGCTGTTTTTT.

This clone was counted only a few times. The rearrangement links TRBV6-6 to TRBJ2-4, with D possibly TRBD2 on 5 matching bases. The germline gives CDR1 MNHNY, CDR2 SVGAGI (reference sequence). This CDR3 spans 14 amino acids. With 3 bases removed from V and 6 bases from J, the gap between germline ends came to 12 bases. The CDR3 here is CASSYLGGANIQYF. In nucleotides, the CDR3 is TGTGCCAGCAGTTATCTCGGAGGAGCAAACATTCAGTACTTC.

The chain carries TRBV28 and TRBJ1-3; possibly TRBD1 for D (6 bases). V lost 1 base and J lost 3, with 19 bases in between. The CDR3 has 18 amino acids. Germline CDR1 MDHEN, CDR2 SYDVKM. The CDR3 protein is CASSLSTGRLVSGNTIYF. In DNA form, the CDR3 reads TGTGCCAGCAGTTTATCGACAGGCCGCCTTGTGAGTGGAAACACCATATATTTT.

The chain has TRBV18 and TRBJ1-5; 7 bases are shared with TRBD1. The germline V gene encodes CDR1 KGHSH and CDR2 LQKENI. The CDR3 loop spans 15 amino acids. Trimming at V came to 3 bases and at J to 4 bases, leaving 6 bases not matched to a gene. In DNA, the CDR3 is TGTGCCAGCTCACCGACCGCAGGGGGAAATCAGCCCCAGCATTTT. Protein sequence: CASSPTAGGNQPQHF.

The chain couples TRBV5-6 to TRBJ2-3; 8 bases match TRBD2. The CDR3 runs 14 residues. J was trimmed by 3 bases and V by 6 bases; bases with no gene match: 6. From germline, CDR1 is SGHDT and CDR2 YYEEEE. The CDR3 region has the DNA TGTGCCAGCACCTCGGGACTAGAGACAGATACGCAGTATTTT. Its translation: CASTSGLETDTQYF.

J is TRBJ2-3 and V is TRBV29-1; possible D gene TRBD1, 6 bases. CDR3 length equals 14 residues. Germline-derived CDR1 and CDR2 are SQVTM and ANQGSEA. Trimming shortened V by 7 bases and J by 4 bases, and 18 bases separated the two germline ends. The CDR3, as DNA: TGCAGCGGATTATGGGGGCACGGGGCAGATACGCAGTATTTT. This translates into CSGLWGHGADTQYF.

This chain uses TRBV7-2 with TRBJ1-1, with 7 bases identical to TRBD1. Per germline, CDR1 SGHTA and CDR2 FQGNSA. The junction had 1 base not matched to a gene; V was cut back by 5 bases and J by 1 base. CDR3 size: 13 residues. CDR3 amino acids: CASSRQGNTEAFF. In DNA, the CDR3 is TGTGCCAGCAGCCGACAGGGGAACACTGAAGCTTTCTTT.

This chain connects TRBV2 to TRBJ1-1; 7 bases are a match to TRBD1. V lost 7 bases, J lost 0 bases, and 11 bases stayed unmatched. In germline, CDR1 is SNHLY, CDR2 FYNNEI. The CDR3 runs to 16 residues. The CDR3 nucleotides read TGTGCCAGCACCGAGCTTGGCGACAGGGTGAACACTGAAGCTTTCTTT. Amino acid sequence: CASTELGDRVNTEAFF.